This entry lists 2 T cell receptor beta chains sequenced from one sample in a study of a mutant IDH1 vaccine in newly diagnosed glioma (dated by TCRdb to the early 2020s). Receptor amplification or capture employed the immunoSEQ multiplex PCR assay. The table comes from immuneACCESS by way of TCRdb, which keeps in-frame sequences with V and J called. Part of the clones is missing from these tables; in studies checked, under half for an unresolved V gene and the rest for unknown reasons. The sample table contains approximately 70,000 clones; only one count was recorded for approximately 79% of them. The biggest ten clones account for 8.2% of the sample. The time point label of this sample denotes: baseline, week 1 (first vaccination visit). Per the publication, the treatment or condition label means: pre-vaccination baseline after standard-of-care therapy. The sample in question was PBMCs, obtained from a glioma patient treated with radiotherapy, temozolomide or both. These receptors came from a man in his fifties or sixties with glioma.

CDR3 protein: CASSLGARGQETQYF. DNA for the CDR3: TGTGCCAGCAGCTTAGGGGCCAGGGGGCAAGAGACCCAGTACTTC. V and J are TRBV7-2 and TRBJ2-5; TRBD1 matches at 7 bases. The CDR3 loop spans 15 amino acids. Per germline, CDR1 SGHTA and CDR2 FQGNSA. V dropped 1 base and J dropped 2; count of bases not matched to a gene: 4.

This chain connects TRBV21-1 to TRBJ2-5; the D segment call TRBD2 is taken from the table without a DNA check. TRBV21-1 is classified as a pseudogene. The length of the CDR3 is 17 residues. Written as DNA, the CDR3 is TGTGCCAGCAGCAACCCCTTTCGAGCGGGGGAACAAGAGACCCAGTACTTC. This encodes CASSNPFRAGEQETQYF.